This TCR beta chain originates from a study of T-cell memory formation after mild COVID-19. Whole-study findings and limits: Clones that got smaller from day 15 to 85 had even CD4/CD8, while clones growing later tipped toward CD4+. Second-wave clones with a day 37 peak had unconfirmed SARS-CoV-2 specificity.

This clonotype occurred a few times. Its target is not known. Germline CDR1 and CDR2: SGHRS and YFSETQ. The ends were cut back, 1 base at V and 6 bases at J, with 9 bases in the middle. The CDR3 is 13 residues long. TCRdb ran MiXCR on the 5' RACE reads and lists one entry per CDR3 protein. The sample holds 110,000 or so distinct CDR3 sequences, roughly a sixth seen once. The chain is built from TRBV5-1 and TRBJ2-3; weak D call: TRBD1 (5 bases). Sequencing was performed on PBMCs or a T cell subset sorted from them (not recorded which). The clonotype was recovered from a man younger than 35 who had mild COVID-19 (a few samples of this study predate the infection). Cell type and time point are not known. This chain's CDR3 is CASSLSRADTQYF. The DNA for the CDR3 is TGCGCCAGCAGCTTGAGCAGGGCTGATACGCAGTATTTT.